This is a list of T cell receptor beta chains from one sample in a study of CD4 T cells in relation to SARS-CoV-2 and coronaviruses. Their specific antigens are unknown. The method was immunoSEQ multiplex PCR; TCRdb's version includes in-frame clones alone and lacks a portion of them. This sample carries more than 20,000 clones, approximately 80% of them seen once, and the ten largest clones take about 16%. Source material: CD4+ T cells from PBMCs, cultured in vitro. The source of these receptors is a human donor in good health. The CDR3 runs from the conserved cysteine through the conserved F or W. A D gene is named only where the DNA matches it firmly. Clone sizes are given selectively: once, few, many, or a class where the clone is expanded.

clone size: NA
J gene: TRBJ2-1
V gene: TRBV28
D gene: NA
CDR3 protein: CASSAPDREQFF
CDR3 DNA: TGTGCCAGCAGTGCCCCTGACAGGGAGCAGTTCTTC

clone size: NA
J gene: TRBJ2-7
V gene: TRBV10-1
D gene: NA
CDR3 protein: CASSGGGRRYF
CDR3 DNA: TGCGCCAGCAGTGGAGGGGGAAGGCGGTACTTC

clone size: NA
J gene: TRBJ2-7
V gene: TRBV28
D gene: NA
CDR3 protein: CASSLSKNIHPFGQYF
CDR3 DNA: TGTGCCAGCAGTTTAAGTAAAAACATCCACCCCTTTGGACAGTACTTC

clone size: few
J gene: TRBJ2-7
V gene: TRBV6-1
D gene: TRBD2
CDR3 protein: CASSESFWVREGNEQYF
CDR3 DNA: TGTGCCAGCAGTGAAAGTTTCTGGGTCAGGGAGGGGAACGAGCAGTACTTC

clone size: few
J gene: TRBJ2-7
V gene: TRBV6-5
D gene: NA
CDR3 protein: CASRRGSYEQYF
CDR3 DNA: TGTGCCAGCAGGCGAGGCTCCTACGAGCAGTACTTC

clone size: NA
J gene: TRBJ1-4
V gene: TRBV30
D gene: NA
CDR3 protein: CAWSWAGARATNEKLFF
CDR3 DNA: TGTGCCTGGAGTTGGGCAGGGGCGCGAGCAACTAATGAAAAACTGTTTTTT

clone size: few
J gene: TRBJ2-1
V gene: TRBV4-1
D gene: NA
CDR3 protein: CASSLRGGNEQFF
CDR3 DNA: TGCGCCAGCAGCCTCAGGGGTGGCAATGAGCAGTTCTTC

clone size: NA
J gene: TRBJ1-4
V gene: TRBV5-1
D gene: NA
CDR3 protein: CASRLGGQGTEKLFF
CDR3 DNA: TGCGCCAGCAGATTGGGGGGGCAGGGGACTGAAAAACTGTTTTTT

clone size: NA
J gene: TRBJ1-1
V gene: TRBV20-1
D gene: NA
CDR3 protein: CIPRDGEAFF
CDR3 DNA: TGCATCCCCCGGGACGGTGAAGCTTTCTTT

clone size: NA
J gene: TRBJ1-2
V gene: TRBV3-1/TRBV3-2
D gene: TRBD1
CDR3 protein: CASSRSGTGPMSYTF
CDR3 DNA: TGTGCCAGCAGCCGATCCGGGACAGGTCCTATGAGCTACACCTTC